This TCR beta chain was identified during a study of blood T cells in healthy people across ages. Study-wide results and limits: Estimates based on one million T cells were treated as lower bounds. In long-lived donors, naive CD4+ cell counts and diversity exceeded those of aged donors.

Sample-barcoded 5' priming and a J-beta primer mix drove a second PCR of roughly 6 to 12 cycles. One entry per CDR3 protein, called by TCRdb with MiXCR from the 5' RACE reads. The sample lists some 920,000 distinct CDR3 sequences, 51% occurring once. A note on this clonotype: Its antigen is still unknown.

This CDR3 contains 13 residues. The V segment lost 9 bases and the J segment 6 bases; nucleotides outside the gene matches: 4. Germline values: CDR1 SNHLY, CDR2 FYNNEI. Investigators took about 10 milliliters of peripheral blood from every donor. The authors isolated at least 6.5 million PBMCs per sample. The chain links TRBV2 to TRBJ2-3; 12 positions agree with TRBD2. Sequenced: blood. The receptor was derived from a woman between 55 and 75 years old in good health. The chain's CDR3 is CARRLAGDDTQYF. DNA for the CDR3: TGTGCCAGGCGACTAGCGGGAGACGATACGCAGTATTTT.